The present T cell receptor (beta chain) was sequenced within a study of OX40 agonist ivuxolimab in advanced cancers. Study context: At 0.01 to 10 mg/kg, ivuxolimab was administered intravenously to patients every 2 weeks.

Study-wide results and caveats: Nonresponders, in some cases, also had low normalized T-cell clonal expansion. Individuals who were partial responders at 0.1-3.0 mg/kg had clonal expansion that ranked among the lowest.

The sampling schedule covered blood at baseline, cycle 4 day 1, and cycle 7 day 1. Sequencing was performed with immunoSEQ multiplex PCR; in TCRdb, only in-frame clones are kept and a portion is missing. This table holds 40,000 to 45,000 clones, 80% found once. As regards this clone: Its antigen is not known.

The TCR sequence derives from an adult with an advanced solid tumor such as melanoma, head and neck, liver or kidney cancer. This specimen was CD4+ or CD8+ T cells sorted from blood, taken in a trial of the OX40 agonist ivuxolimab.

CDR3: CASSRRQGGGTDTQYF. The CDR3 bases are TGTGCCAGCAGCAGAAGACAGGGGGGAGGCACAGATACGCAGTATTTT. This rearrangement joins TRBV21-1 to TRBJ2-3; the table assigns TRBD1, which was not confirmed against the DNA. TRBV21-1 is listed as a pseudogene. The CDR3 has 16 amino acids.